The T cell receptor beta chain described here comes from a study of cytomegalovirus exposure and HLA in healthy donors. Findings and limits, study-wide: The study designated 150 to 200 TCR beta chains cytomegalovirus-associated. In a later analysis, an Asian-associated ancestry cluster reportedly showed fewer N-insertions than the roughly 710-donor mean.

To note about this clone: Its specificity is unknown.

This CDR3 has 14 residues. V dropped 3 bases and J dropped 4; count of bases not matched to a gene: 5. Germline CDR1 LGHNA, CDR2 YNFKEQ. PCR involved 60 Vbeta and 13 Jbeta primers. The table came from immunoSEQ multiplex PCR; TCRdb's copy has only in-frame clones and leaves some out. The sample table sets out about 43,000 clones. This chain uses TRBV4-2 with TRBJ1-2; TRBD1 agrees at 7 bases. Sequencing was carried out using PBMCs. The TCR originated in a woman aged 25 to 45 in good health and CMV-seronegative. The CDR3 region has the DNA TGTGCCAGCAGCCAGGCGACAGGGACCTATGGCTACACCTTC. Translating gives CASSQATGTYGYTF.